This is a list of T cell receptor beta chains from one sample in a study of T cell responses to AZD1222 COVID-19 vaccine. TCRdb's table, derived via immunoSEQ multiplex PCR, lists solely in-frame clones and lacks some. The repertoire consists of some 58,000 clones, with around 80% occurring once and the leading ten covering about 5%. The material was peripheral blood, obtained 28 days after the second AZD1222 dose. The receptors were sampled from an adult who received the AZD1222 COVID-19 vaccine. Both conserved end residues are part of each CDR3. A D gene is named only where the DNA matches it firmly. A clone size is listed for some rows: how often the clone was seen (once, few, many), or a class if it is expanded.

d_gene	abundance	v_gene	j_gene	CDR3nt	CDR3aa
-	once	TRBV20-1	TRBJ1-1	TGCAGTGCGTCCCTTCAGACGGAAGCTTTCTTT	CSASLQTEAFF
-	once	TRBV11-2	TRBJ2-1	TGTGCCAGCACCTCATCGAGTGGGGGCTCCTACAATGAGCAGTTCTTC	CASTSSSGGSYNEQFF
-	-	TRBV6-2/TRBV6-3	TRBJ1-2	TGTGCCAGCAGTTACTTTGCAGGGGTCAGGGGCTACACCTTC	CASSYFAGVRGYTF
TRBD2	-	TRBV27	TRBJ2-1	TGTGCCAGCAGTCATAGACTAGCGGGAGTGGGTGAGCAGTTCTTC	CASSHRLAGVGEQFF
TRBD2	-	TRBV9	TRBJ2-3	TGTGCCAGCAGCGTCACGCGCGGGGGATATAGCACAGATACGCAGTATTTT	CASSVTRGGYSTDTQYF
-	-	TRBV7-9	TRBJ2-5	TGTGCCAGCAGCCCCGACGGCCCCGTCGCGGAGACCCAGTACTTC	CASSPDGPVAETQYF
TRBD2	-	TRBV5-1	TRBJ2-5	TGCGCCAGCAGCCACGGAGTAGCGGGACTGATGGGCCCGCGAGAGACCCAGTACTTC	CASSHGVAGLMGPRETQYF
-	-	TRBV6-2/TRBV6-3	TRBJ1-5	TGTGCCAGCAGCAGGGAGGGAGGGGGAAATCAGCCCCAGCATTTT	CASSREGGGNQPQHF
-	-	TRBV11-2	TRBJ2-6	TGTGCCAGCAGCTCAGGTGGTTATCGGGCCAACGTCCTGACTTTC	CASSSGGYRANVLTF
TRBD1	-	TRBV25-1	TRBJ1-6	TGTGCCAGCAGTCACGGACAGGGTAGTGGTTCACCCCTCCACTTT	CASSHGQGSGSPLHF
-	-	TRBV19	TRBJ1-1	TGTGCCAGTAGTACTACAGGGAACACTGAAGCTTTCTTT	CASSTTGNTEAFF
-	-	TRBV5-4	TRBJ1-6	TGTGCCAGCAGCTTGGATAGCGGGCTGAATTCACCCCTCCACTTT	CASSLDSGLNSPLHF
TRBD1	-	TRBV28	TRBJ1-1	TGTGCCAGCAGACAGACAGGGGGGAGGACTGAAGCTTTCTTT	CASRQTGGRTEAFF
-	-	TRBV24-1	TRBJ2-2	TGTGCCACCAGTAGACAGGACCTGACCGGGGAGCTGTTTTTT	CATSRQDLTGELFF
-	-	TRBV19	TRBJ1-3	TGTGCCAGTAGTAAGGGTGATCCTGGAAACACCATATATTTT	CASSKGDPGNTIYF
-	few	TRBV7-9	TRBJ1-4	TGTGCCAGCAGTTCAGGGACAACTAATGAAAAACTGTTTTTT	CASSSGTTNEKLFF
-	-	TRBV18	TRBJ2-5	TGTGCCAGCTCACCAAGCCGGACGGGGCAAGAGACCCAGTACTTC	CASSPSRTGQETQYF
TRBD2	-	TRBV2	TRBJ2-7	TGTGCCAGCAGCTTCGGACTAGCGGCTTCCTACGAGCAGTACTTC	CASSFGLAASYEQYF
-	-	TRBV7-8	TRBJ1-6	TGTGCCAGCAGCGTGGTCCAGTATAATTCACCCCTCCACTTT	CASSVVQYNSPLHF
-	-	TRBV5-8	TRBJ1-5	TGTGCCAGCAGCGACTGGGGTAGCAATCAGCCCCAGCATTTT	CASSDWGSNQPQHF
-	-	TRBV28	TRBJ1-2	TGTGCCAGCAGTTCAGTGGACGGCTACACCTTC	CASSSVDGYTF
-	-	TRBV7-2	TRBJ1-4	TGTGCCAGCAGCCAGGACCGGCCTAATGAAAAACTGTTTTTT	CASSQDRPNEKLFF
TRBD1	-	TRBV7-2	TRBJ1-4	TGTGCCAGCAGCTTGCAGGGGGCGAGTGAAAAACTGTTTTTT	CASSLQGASEKLFF
-	once	TRBV23-1	TRBJ1-6	TGCGCCAGCAGTCATTACGCCTTATCCAGTTCACCCCTCCACTTT	CASSHYALSSSPLHF
-	-	TRBV7-9	TRBJ1-1	TGTGCCAGCAGCTTAGCGTCCGGCGGGAACACTGAAGCTTTCTTT	CASSLASGGNTEAFF
-	-	TRBV25-1	TRBJ1-2	TGTGCCAGCAGTGTATCGGACCTCTATGGCTACACCTTC	CASSVSDLYGYTF
-	-	TRBV7-2	TRBJ2-7	TGTGCCAGCAGCTTTTACTCCGCTCAGGGCGAGCAGTACTTC	CASSFYSAQGEQYF
-	-	TRBV18	TRBJ2-7	TGTGCCAGCTCACCACCGAACCCGGCGAGCTACGAGCAGTACTTC	CASSPPNPASYEQYF
-	-	TRBV5-5	TRBJ1-2	TGTGCCAGCACATTGGCTCCGAGGGTCTATGGCTACACCTTC	CASTLAPRVYGYTF
TRBD1	-	TRBV6-5	TRBJ1-2	TGTGCCAGCAGCCCAGGGGGCCCATATGGCTACACCTTC	CASSPGGPYGYTF
-	-	TRBV29-1	TRBJ1-2	TGCAGCGTTGAAGAAGGGGCAGGGTATGGCTACACCTTC	CSVEEGAGYGYTF
TRBD1	-	TRBV5-4	TRBJ2-1	TGTGCCAGCAGCTTGAGGGACAGGGGGTTCTATGAGCAGTTCTTC	CASSLRDRGFYEQFF
-	-	TRBV11-2	TRBJ2-7	TGTGCCAGCAGTCGGACAGTGGATGACGAGCAGTACTTC	CASSRTVDDEQYF
-	-	TRBV24-1	TRBJ2-4	TGTGCCACCAGTGGGGCCCGGTTGGGCATTCAGTACTTC	CATSGARLGIQYF
-	-	TRBV20-1	TRBJ1-3	TGCAGTGCTAGTCGGCCCGCTGGAAACACCATATATTTT	CSASRPAGNTIYF
-	-	TRBV27	TRBJ1-6	TGTGCCAGCAGTCCGTCCTCCGGGACCTCCTATAATTCACCCCTCCACTTT	CASSPSSGTSYNSPLHF
TRBD1	once	TRBV19	TRBJ1-2	TGTGCCAGTAGTACCAACAGGGGAGGGCTTGGCTACACCTTC	CASSTNRGGLGYTF
-	-	TRBV15	TRBJ1-1	TGTGCCACCAGCAGAGATCGGGAGTCTGAAGCTTTCTTT	CATSRDRESEAFF
TRBD2	once	TRBV7-2	TRBJ2-1	TGTGCCAGCAGTTTGGCACTAGCGGGGCGGGAGCAGTTCTTC	CASSLALAGREQFF
TRBD2	-	TRBV2	TRBJ2-7	TGTGCCAGCAAACAGACTAGCAGCTACGAGCAGTACTTC	CASKQTSSYEQYF
TRBD2	few	TRBV3-1/TRBV3-2	TRBJ2-5	TGTGCCAGCAGCCAAGAATCTAGCGGGAGTTCCCCGACCCAGTACTTC	CASSQESSGSSPTQYF
-	few	TRBV6-5	TRBJ2-5	TGTGCCAGCAGTTCCCTCAGGGGGGAAACCCAAGAGACCCAGTACTTC	CASSSLRGETQETQYF
-	once	TRBV28	TRBJ1-5	TGTGCCAGCAGTTTTGGCTGGAATCAGCCCCAGCATTTT	CASSFGWNQPQHF
-	-	TRBV2	TRBJ2-1	TGTGCCAGCAGTGTAGATAGCTCCTACAATGAGCAGTTCTTC	CASSVDSSYNEQFF
-	-	TRBV9	TRBJ1-2	TGTGCCAGCAGCGTGATCCAGAGTAACTATGGCTACACCTTC	CASSVIQSNYGYTF
TRBD1	-	TRBV6-5	TRBJ1-5	TGTGCCAGCAGAGCCGACAGGGGGCCCCAGCATTTT	CASRADRGPQHF
-	-	TRBV6-2/TRBV6-3	TRBJ2-7	TGTGCCAGCAGCCCGTTCTACGAGCAGTACTTC	CASSPFYEQYF
TRBD2	medium-sized	TRBV7-8	TRBJ2-7	TGTGCCAGCAGCTTAGAGCGTGGACTAGCGAGGTGGCAGTACTTC	CASSLERGLARWQYF
-	few	TRBV5-1	TRBJ2-3	TGCGCCAGCAGTTGGCAGGGCCTCACAGATACGCAGTATTTT	CASSWQGLTDTQYF
TRBD2	-	TRBV10-2	TRBJ2-1	TGCGCCAGCAGTCCGGGACTAGCGGGAGCGAGGGAGCAGTTCTTC	CASSPGLAGAREQFF
-	-	TRBV24-1	TRBJ2-1	TGTGCCACCAGCCGGGCGGGTGCCTACAATGAGCAGTTCTTC	CATSRAGAYNEQFF